The clone carrying this T cell receptor (beta chain) was counted at least ten times. The source of the sample is a study of T cells in Graves' hyperthyroidism and ophthalmopathy. V was shortened by 7 bases and J by 5 bases, with 11 bases between the two germline ends. CDR1 is SGHAT and CDR2 is FQNNGV in the germline V gene. The CDR3 is 13 amino acids. Template material for amplifying TCR beta CDR3 regions consisted of RNA transcripts. HTBI primers were employed in a first-round RT-PCR of the TCR CDR3. TCRdb analysed the multiplex PCR reads with MiXCR anew, one entry per CDR3 protein. The table has 350,000 to 450,000 distinct CDR3 sequences, about 15% seen once.

The clonotype originates from a woman in her sixties with Graves' hyperthyroidism. The chain combines TRBV11-2 with TRBJ2-2; no definite D call. Sequencing was done on a sample of blood. Here the CDR3 reads CASTPLGTGELFF. The CDR3 DNA is TGTGCCAGCACCCCCTTGGGAACCGGGGAGCTGTTTTTT.